The rows below give T cell receptor beta chains drawn from one sample of a study of CD8+ T cells in alopecia areata. Generated by immunoSEQ multiplex PCR, the TCRdb table keeps only in-frame clones and is missing some. The table has over 150,000 clones, around 60% seen once. The starting material was CD8+ T cells sorted from blood, obtained at week 24, from a patient treated with tofacitinib. The source is a human donor with alopecia areata. Each CDR3 is given with its conserved first and last residue. Some rows mark clone size as missing; the rest say once, few, many or name a class of expanded clone.

TRBV4-1	-	TRBJ1-2	CASSQDLGNYGYTF
TRBV2	-	TRBJ1-2	CASQLGQITYYGYTF
TRBV7-9	-	TRBJ2-7	CASSSDRGRYEQYF
TRBV27	-	TRBJ2-7	CASSLASIGNYEQYF
TRBV5-1	few	TRBJ2-3	CASSHRDRVQDTQYF
TRBV27	-	TRBJ2-7	CASSPGIYEQYF
TRBV6-5	-	TRBJ2-2	CASSYGHTDTGELFF
TRBV11-3	-	TRBJ1-1	CASSLAFSRTEAFF
TRBV5-4	-	TRBJ1-2	CASSLITGDYGYTF
TRBV2	-	TRBJ2-5	CASSELRAAGQTQYF
TRBV9	few	TRBJ2-5	CASSPGGETQYF
TRBV2	few	TRBJ2-7	CASDRRPEYEQYF
TRBV7-8	-	TRBJ1-2	CASSEDRIGYTF
TRBV25-1	once	TRBJ1-5	CASSAGAGTGEYQPQHF